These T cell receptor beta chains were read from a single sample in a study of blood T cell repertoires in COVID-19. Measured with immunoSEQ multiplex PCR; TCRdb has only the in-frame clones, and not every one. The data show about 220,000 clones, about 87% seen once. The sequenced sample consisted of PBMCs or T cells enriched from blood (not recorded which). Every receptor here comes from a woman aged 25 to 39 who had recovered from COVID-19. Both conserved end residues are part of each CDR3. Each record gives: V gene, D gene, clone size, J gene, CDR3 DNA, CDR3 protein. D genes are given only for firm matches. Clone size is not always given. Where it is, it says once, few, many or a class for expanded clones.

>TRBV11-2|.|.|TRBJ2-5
TGTGCCAGCAGCTTGAACAGGGAAGAGACCCAGTACTTC
CASSLNREETQYF
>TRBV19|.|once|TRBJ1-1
TGTGCCAGTAGTACCGCCGGAGGGTTGGGTGAAGCTTTCTTT
CASSTAGGLGEAFF
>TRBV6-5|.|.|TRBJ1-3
TGTGCCAGCAGTTTGGCACGGGACTCTGGAAACACCATATATTTT
CASSLARDSGNTIYF
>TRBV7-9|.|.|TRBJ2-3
TGTGCCAGCAGCCCTAGTAGGGGCTTTAGCACAGATACGCAGTATTTT
CASSPSRGFSTDTQYF
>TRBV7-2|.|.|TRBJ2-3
TGTGCCAGCAGCTTAAGGCTCGGGGGCACAGATACGCAGTATTTT
CASSLRLGGTDTQYF
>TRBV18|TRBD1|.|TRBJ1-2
TGTGCCAGCTCACTCGGGGGCAGGGGGTTCGATGGCTACACCTTC
CASSLGGRGFDGYTF
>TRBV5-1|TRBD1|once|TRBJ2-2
TGCGCCAGCAGGACAGGGGCCGGGGAGCTGTTTTTT
CASRTGAGELFF
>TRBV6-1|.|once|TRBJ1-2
TGTGCCAGCAGTGAACCTCGGGGGGCCAGGGAAAGCTATGGCTACACCTTC
CASSEPRGARESYGYTF
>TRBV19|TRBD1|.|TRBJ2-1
TGTGCCAGTAGTCCCCAGGGGGCGCGGCAGAATCAGCAGTTCTTC
CASSPQGARQNQQFF
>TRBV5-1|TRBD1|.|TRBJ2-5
TGCGCCAGCAGTGAGGTTACAGGGGCGGAGACCCAGTACTTC
CASSEVTGAETQYF
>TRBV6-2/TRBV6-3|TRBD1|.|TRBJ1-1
TGTGCCAGCAGTTACGGACAGGGCGGAAACACTGAAGCTTTCTTT
CASSYGQGGNTEAFF
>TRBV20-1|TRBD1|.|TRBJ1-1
TGCAGTGCTAGTCCAGGGACAGAAAAATCACCTGAAGCTTTCTTT
CSASPGTEKSPEAFF
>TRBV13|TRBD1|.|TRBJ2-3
TGTGCCAGCAGTTCTTGGGACAGGGATCCATTAGGTTCAGATACGCAGTATTTT
CASSSWDRDPLGSDTQYF
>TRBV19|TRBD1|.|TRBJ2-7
TGTGCCAGTAGCCTAGCCGGGGACAGCCCCTACGAGCAGTACTTC
CASSLAGDSPYEQYF
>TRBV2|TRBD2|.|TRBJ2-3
TGTGCCAGCGAGGGAGCGGGGGGAAGGGCAGATACGCAGTATTTT
CASEGAGGRADTQYF
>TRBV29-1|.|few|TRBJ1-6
TGCAGCGTCGAAGAGGGCAGTAATTCACCCCTCCACTTT
CSVEEGSNSPLHF
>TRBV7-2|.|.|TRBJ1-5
TGTGCCAGCAGCTTAGCCCTGGGAGGGGACCAGCCCCAGCATTTT
CASSLALGGDQPQHF
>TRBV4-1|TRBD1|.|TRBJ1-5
TGCGCCAGCAGTCGAGGACAGGGTAGCAATCAGCCCCAGCATTTT
CASSRGQGSNQPQHF
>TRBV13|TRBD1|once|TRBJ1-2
TGTGCCAGCAGCCAGGCCCGACAGGGAAACTATGGCTACACCTTC
CASSQARQGNYGYTF
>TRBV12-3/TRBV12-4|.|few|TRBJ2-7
TGTGCCAGCAGTTTAACAGAGCCCTACGAGCAGTACTTC
CASSLTEPYEQYF
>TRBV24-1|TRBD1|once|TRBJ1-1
TGTGCCACCAGGATTCCCGGGACAGGGAACACTGAAGCTTTCTTT
CATRIPGTGNTEAFF
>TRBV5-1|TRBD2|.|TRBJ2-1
TGCGCCAGCAGCTTGGCCGCTAGCGGGGGGGCCCATGAGCAGTTCTTC
CASSLAASGGAHEQFF
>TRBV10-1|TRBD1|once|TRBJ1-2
TGCGCCAGCAGTGAGTTAAGGGGGCCTTTC
CASSELRGPF
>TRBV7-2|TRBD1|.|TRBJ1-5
TGTGCCAGCAGCACGAGGACAGGGTCGGGCCAGCCCCAGCATTTT
CASSTRTGSGQPQHF
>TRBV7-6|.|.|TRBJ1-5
TGTGCCAGCAGCTTAGAACAGGGCAATCAGCCCCAGCATTTT
CASSLEQGNQPQHF